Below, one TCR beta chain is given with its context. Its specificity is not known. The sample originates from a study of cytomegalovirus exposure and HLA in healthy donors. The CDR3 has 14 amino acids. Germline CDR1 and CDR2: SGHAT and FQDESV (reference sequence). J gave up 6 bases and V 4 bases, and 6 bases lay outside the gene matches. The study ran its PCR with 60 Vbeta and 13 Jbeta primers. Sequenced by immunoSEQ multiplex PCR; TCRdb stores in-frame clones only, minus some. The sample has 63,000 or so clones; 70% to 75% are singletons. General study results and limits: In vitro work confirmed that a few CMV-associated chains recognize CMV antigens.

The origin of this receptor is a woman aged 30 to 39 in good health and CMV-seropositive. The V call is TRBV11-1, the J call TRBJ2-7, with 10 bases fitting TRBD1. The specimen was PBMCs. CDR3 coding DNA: TGTGCCAGCAGCTCCGACAGGGGGCAATTCGAGCAGTACTTC. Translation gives CASSSDRGQFEQYF.